The 23 T cell receptor beta chains presented below share a single source sample, sequenced in a study of T cell repertoires in cytomegalovirus infection. These receptors have no identified antigens. TCRdb reanalysed the reads using MiXCR and keeps one entry per CDR3 protein. Among tens of thousands of distinct CDR3 sequences listed, more than 40% were seen once. The specimen was CD8+ T cells from cultured PBMCs, collected from culture after CMV antigen stimulation. The receptors shown here come from a human donor in good health (CMV status not recorded). Some clones in this sample may be carry-over from other donors' samples.

This clonotype has more than one count but fewer than ten. The chain couples TRBV7-3 to TRBJ2-1; 10 nucleotides agree with TRBD2. In germline, CDR1 is SGHTA, CDR2 FQGTGA. CDR3 length: 16 amino acids. Unmatched junction bases numbered 8, after V lost 2 bases and J lost 7 bases. The CDR3 loop is CASSLLSGGAGNEQFF. DNA of the CDR3: TGTGCCAGCAGCTTACTCAGCGGGGGGGCCGGAAATGAGCAGTTCTTC.

CDR3 residues: CASSQDLTRTGETQYF. CDR3 nucleotide sequence: TGCGCCAGCAGCCAAGATCTCACTAGGACGGGTGAGACCCAGTACTTC. The rearrangement links TRBV4-1 to TRBJ2-5, with D possibly matching TRBD2 (5 bases). The CDR3 consists of 16 residues. V lost 0 bases to trimming and J lost 5 bases, with 16 bases between them. Germline loops: CDR1 MGHRA, CDR2 YSYEKL.

The J gene is TRBJ1-5, the V gene TRBV2, with TRBD1 as a possible D gene (5 bases). This CDR3 contains 14 residues. Germline-derived CDR1 and CDR2 are SNHLY and FYNNEI. The V end lost 1 base, the J end lost 5 bases, and 9 bases lay between the germline ends. DNA for the CDR3: TGTGCCAGCAGTGAAGGGCAGGGATATCAGCCCCAGCATTTT. Translation gives CASSEGQGYQPQHF.

In its sample, this clonotype was seen once. V is TRBV7-2 and J is TRBJ1-5, with a possible D match to TRBD1 (5 bases). V was cut by 2 bases and J by 2 bases, with 7 bases left in between. CDR1 is SGHTA, CDR2 FQGNSA, per germline. There are 14 residues in the CDR3. CDR3 in amino acids: CASSLWGCNQPQHF. The DNA for the CDR3 is TGTGCCAGCAGCTTATGGGGGTGCAATCAGCCCCAGCATTTT.

The rearrangement uses TRBV7-2 and TRBJ1-6; the D gene is possibly TRBD1 (6 bases). Germline lookup yields CDR1 SGHTA and CDR2 FQGNSA. This CDR3 has 16 residues. V was clipped by 3 bases and J by 9 bases, with 18 bases between them. The CDR3 spells CASSFLQGRRSSPLHF. CDR3 coding DNA: TGTGCCAGCAGCTTCCTACAGGGACGCCGAAGTTCACCCCTCCACTTT.

The V gene is TRBV5-1, the J gene TRBJ1-5; no clear D. CDR3 size: 16 residues. Germline V gene sequence: CDR1 SGHRS, CDR2 YFSETQ. V lost 3 bases and J lost 0, with 13 bases in between. The CDR3 loop is CASSSRGGNSNQPQHF. For the CDR3, the DNA is TGCGCCAGCAGCTCCCGAGGCGGGAATAGCAATCAGCCCCAGCATTTT.

This clonotype was found a few times. The V call is TRBV7-2, the J call TRBJ2-7; 13 nucleotides align to TRBD2. Trimming took 7 bases from V and 7 from J; bases not matched to a gene: 10. Germline-derived CDR1 and CDR2 are SGHTA and FQGNSA. This CDR3 comprises 15 residues. This CDR3 is CASTFTSGGAEEQYF. The CDR3 DNA is TGTGCCAGCACCTTCACTAGCGGGGGGGCTGAAGAGCAGTACTTC.

There are a few counts of this clonotype. CDR3 residues: CASSYPGRTYEQYF. For the CDR3, the DNA is TGTGCCAGCAGCTATCCCGGGAGGACCTACGAGCAGTACTTC. V usage is TRBV7-2 and J usage is TRBJ2-7; 7 positions agree with TRBD2. The germline V gene encodes CDR1 SGHTA and CDR2 FQGNSA. The CDR3 runs to 14 residues. The J segment lost 2 bases and the V segment lost 4 bases, leaving 5 bases of the junction unmatched. The complete variable domain, with remaining parts taken from reference TRBV7-2 and TRBJ2-7, reads GAGVSQSPSNKVTEKGKDVELRCDPISGHTALYWYRQSLGQGLEFLIYFQGNSAPDKSGLPSDRFSAERTGGSVSTLTIQRTQQEDSAVYLCASSYPGRTYEQYFGPGTRLTVT.

The chain employs TRBV2 and TRBJ1-2; TRBD1 aligns across 8 bases. V gave up 6 bases and J gave up 2 bases; unmatched junction bases: 8. This CDR3 spans 15 amino acids. In germline, CDR1 is SNHLY, CDR2 FYNNEI. CDR3 loop: CASSKRDRLNYGYTF. In DNA form, the CDR3 reads TGTGCCAGCAGCAAAAGGGACAGGTTGAACTATGGCTACACCTTC.

The chain couples TRBV9 to TRBJ2-3; no reliable D call. This CDR3 has 13 residues. V was clipped by 0 bases and J by 4 bases, with 6 bases between them. Germline V gene sequence: CDR1 SGDLS, CDR2 YYNGEE. Here the CDR3 DNA reads TGTGCCAGCAGCGTAGAGGTCCCAGATACGCAGTATTTT. Its protein is CASSVEVPDTQYF. Based on the CDR3 plus reference TRBV9 and TRBJ2-3, the full variable domain is DSGVTQTPKHLITATGQRVTLRCSPRSGDLSVYWYQQSLDQGLQFLIQYYNGEERAKGNILERFSAQQFPDLHSELNLSSLELGDSALYFCASSVEVPDTQYFGPGTRLTVL.

This clonotype was detected only a few times. The chain recombines TRBV7-9 with TRBJ1-1, with unresolved D. Germline values: CDR1 SEHNR, CDR2 FQNEAQ (reference sequence). This CDR3 region has 15 residues. The V gene lost 1 base and the J gene lost 3 bases, with 12 bases spanning the gap. CDR3 amino acids: CASSLGSQEYTEAFF. CDR3 nucleotide sequence: TGTGCCAGCAGCTTAGGATCTCAAGAGTACACTGAAGCTTTCTTT. Supplemented by reference TRBV7-9 and TRBJ1-1, the full variable domain reads DTGVSQNPRHKITKRGQNVTFRCDPISEHNRLYWYRQTLGQGPEFLTYFQNEAQLEKSRLLSDRFSAERPKGSFSTLEIQRTEQGDSAMYLCASSLGSQEYTEAFFGQGTRLTVV.

This clonotype was seen a few times. This sequence joins TRBV19 and TRBJ2-2; 9 nucleotides align to TRBD2. The trim removed 7 bases at V and 6 bases at J, leaving 6 bases unmatched. Looked up from germline, CDR1 is LNHDA and CDR2 is SQIVND (reference sequence). This CDR3 is built from 14 residues. The CDR3 protein is CASMSREGPGELFF. The CDR3 DNA follows: TGTGCCAGTATGTCGCGGGAGGGCCCCGGGGAGCTGTTTTTT.

This sequence joins TRBV7-2 and TRBJ2-3; D not resolved. Trimming left V 5 bases short and J 6 bases short, with 12 bases between. Germline assignment: CDR1 SGHTA and CDR2 FQGNSA. CDR3 length equals 13 residues. Here the CDR3 DNA reads TGTGCCAGCAGCCTCGCGAGTCACGATACGCAGTATTTT. It translates to CASSLASHDTQYF.

The rearrangement uses TRBV24-1 and TRBJ2-3; a possible D gene is TRBD1 (6 bases). The CDR3 runs 16 residues. Deletions cut 0 bases from V and 4 bases from J, with 13 bases between. Per the germline V gene, CDR1 is KGHDR and CDR2 is SFDVKD. Here the CDR3 DNA reads TGTGCCACCAGTGATTTGCGCAGGGGCGGAGCAGATACGCAGTATTTT. Encoded protein: CATSDLRRGGADTQYF.

V and J are TRBV7-9 and TRBJ1-2; D unresolved. Germline V gene sequence: CDR1 SEHNR, CDR2 FQNEAQ (reference sequence). Trimming left V 6 bases short and J 7 bases short, with 9 bases between. This CDR3 is 11 amino acids long. The DNA for the CDR3 is TGTGCCAGCAGGTTACCCCTTGGCTACACCTTC. Its translation is CASRLPLGYTF.

V is TRBV7-9 and J is TRBJ2-3, with TRBD1 matching over 10 bases. V trimming: 5 bases; J trimming: 5 bases; junction bases outside the gene matches: 13. The CDR3 extends over 17 amino acids. The germline gives CDR1 SEHNR, CDR2 FQNEAQ (reference sequence). Here the CDR3 reads CASSTPGDRGGRDTQYF. The CDR3 DNA reads as TGTGCCAGCAGCACGCCTGGGGACAGGGGCGGCAGAGATACGCAGTATTTT.

This clonotype has just a few counts. The gene calls are TRBV5-1 and TRBJ1-5; TRBD1 matches at 8 bases. The length of the CDR3 is 16 residues. V shed 4 bases, J shed 0 bases, and the junction held 6 bases outside the gene matches. Germline V gene lookup returns CDR1 SGHRS and CDR2 YFSETQ. CDR3 amino acids: CASSPTGADSNQPQHF. In nucleotides, the CDR3 is TGCGCCAGCAGCCCGACAGGGGCGGATAGCAATCAGCCCCAGCATTTT.

The chain recombines TRBV20-1 with TRBJ1-2, with a weak D call TRBD1 (6 bases). The germline V and J ends were trimmed by 0 bases and 4 bases, with 21 bases remaining between them. Germline CDR1 and CDR2: DFQATT and SNEGSKA (reference sequence). The CDR3 is 17 amino acids. The CDR3 loop reads CSARDRDRHLGSYGYTF. The DNA of the CDR3 is TGCAGTGCTAGAGATCGAGACAGGCACCTAGGGAGCTATGGCTACACCTTC.

The chain employs TRBV28 and TRBJ2-7, with D perhaps TRBD1 (5 bases). This CDR3 contains 17 residues. Trimming pared 2 bases from V and 4 bases from J, leaving 21 bases between. Germline lookup yields CDR1 MDHEN and CDR2 SYDVKM. This CDR3 is CASSLSRRTKSGYEQYF. CDR3 in DNA: TGTGCCAGCAGTTTAAGCCGTAGGACAAAGAGTGGGTACGAGCAGTACTTC.

The chain uses TRBV20-1 and TRBJ2-7; D is perhaps TRBD1 or TRBD2 (5 bases each). Germline values: CDR1 DFQATT, CDR2 SNEGSKA (reference sequence). V lost 1 base and J 6 bases, leaving 13 bases between the germline ends. CDR3 size: 13 residues. CDR3: CSARVLGDPEQYF. In DNA form, the CDR3 reads TGCAGTGCTAGAGTACTCGGGGACCCCGAGCAGTACTTC.

This chain uses TRBV7-2 with TRBJ2-3; D is undetermined. The CDR3 sequence is 14 residues long. Looked up from germline, CDR1 is SGHTA and CDR2 is FQGNSA. The ends were cut back, 3 bases at V and 2 bases at J, with 9 bases in the middle. The CDR3 coding sequence is TGTGCCAGCAGCTTGGAGAGATACACAGATACGCAGTATTTT. Amino acids: CASSLERYTDTQYF.

This clonotype was observed once. The chain uses TRBV11-2 and TRBJ2-1, with 15 positions matching TRBD2. The length of the CDR3 is 19 residues. CDR1 is SGHAT and CDR2 is FQNNGV in the germline V gene. Trimming took 3 bases from V and 0 from J; bases not matched to a gene: 6. The chain's CDR3 is CASSLPGTSGGNSYNEQFF. The CDR3 coding sequence is TGTGCCAGCAGCTTGCCCGGGACTAGCGGGGGGAACTCCTACAATGAGCAGTTCTTC.

This chain joins TRBV10-2 and TRBJ2-7, with D unresolved. The V gene lost 4 bases and the J gene lost 3 bases, with 4 bases spanning the gap. The CDR3 has 11 residues. CDR1 is WSHSY and CDR2 is SAAADI in the germline V gene. As DNA, the CDR3 is TGCGCCAGCAGTGGGAGCTACGAGCAGTACTTC. This sequence encodes CASSGSYEQYF.